The rows below give T cell receptor beta chains drawn from one sample of a study of CD8+ T cells in alopecia areata. The data were produced by immunoSEQ multiplex PCR, yet TCRdb's version contains in-frame clones alone and is incomplete. The repertoire holds under 70,000 clones, with around 96% as singletons. The sample was CD8+ T cells sorted from blood, taken at week 0. These receptors were collected from a human donor with alopecia areata. The conserved cysteine and the conserved F or W are not part of the CDR3 here. The order of the fields is V gene, CDR3 protein.

TRBV7-9,ASSSPDPGYTQY
TRBV15,ATSRVLAGAQETQY
TRBV19,ASSMSVSLPLH
TRBV7-6,ASSYYGGAGTDTQY
TRBV6-5,ASSSTGGTGYGYT
TRBV7-6,ASSLTGTSQETQY
TRBV15,ATSRDRWDSTEAF
TRBV4-3,ASSQSLGDLYNEQF
TRBV27,ASSPYRGQGTEAF
TRBV7-6,ASSLVGGRIQETQY
TRBV2,ASSDGELLALRSTDTQY
TRBV18,ASSPRLDRSSYNEQF
TRBV16,ASSQTSGGEQF
TRBV4-3,ASSQGTGNGYGYT
TRBV5-1,ASSLQATYEQY
TRBV5-6,ASSLAGANTEAF
TRBV23-1,ASSQRVKNIQY
TRBV6-6,ASSYKRAGEETQY
TRBV27,ASSQLGLTDTQY
TRBV7-8,ASSSEGLAGTYEQY
TRBV7-2,ASRKGASSNYGYT
TRBV10-2,ASIRGGRFSNEQF
TRBV7-9,ASSLRADERF
TRBV4-2,ASSQDSSGGLGNEQF
TRBV4-2,ASSAGTSEYEQY
TRBV7-7,ASSFMAGNEQF
TRBV13,ASGSAANVETQY
TRBV5-6,ASSLDRESYNEQF
TRBV7-9,ASSPRGPNEQF
TRBV7-8,ASSLARYYEQY
TRBV7-9,ANSLALGEGDRGGEQY
TRBV2,ASSVVVGEPNTEAF
TRBV21-1,ASSKGVLAGSETQY
TRBV30,AWIPSQETQY
TRBV6-1,ASSEQGWGTDTQY
TRBV19,ASSMVGYTGELF
TRBV5-1,ASSLVPPSGTIADTQY
TRBV4-1,ASSQRQGSSNYGYT
TRBV27,ASTDLNQPQH
TRBV30,AWSQWTGGKDGYT
TRBV30,AWRGAGQYSNQPQH
TRBV4-1,ASSQEEGAAYEQY
TRBV4-1,ASSQDPQVNTEAF
TRBV27,ASTPALGDRGDEQF
TRBV12-5,ASGPGQASYGYT